This TCR beta chain stems from a study of low-dose radiotherapy and immunotherapy resistance in tumors. First-strand cDNA used TRAV- and TRBV-specific primers, covering alpha and beta chains. TCRs were put through roughly 20 PCR cycles of amplification with Phusion. A constant-region primer and the V-primer adapter served as the primer pair. TCRdb independently ran MiXCR on the reads; one entry per CDR3 protein. The sample contains 100,000 or so distinct CDR3 sequences, roughly 20% of which appear only once. This sample's time point: after trial treatment. Treatment indicated: LDRT plus nivolumab, ipilimumab, low-dose cyclophosphamide and aspirin (RACIN trial). The CDR3 runs to 16 residues. Remarks on this clonotype: This probably arose from a read error, given a far larger clone one base away.

The genes are TRBV5-3 and TRBJ2-2, with a possible D match to TRBD1 (5 bases). TRBV5-3 is identified as an open reading frame with a role that is uncertain. The sample was PBMCs, taken after low-dose radiotherapy plus immunotherapy. This sequence originates from a male donor with prostate cancer. DNA of the CDR3: TGTGCCAGCAGCTCGAGCAGGGCGTGGAACACCGGGGAGCTGTTTTTT. Its protein product is CASSSSRAWNTGELFF.